One T cell receptor beta chain is described in this entry. Its antigen is still unknown. V lost 4 bases and J lost 5, with 17 bases in between. CDR3 length: 15 amino acids. The germline V gene has CDR1 MNHNY and CDR2 SVGAGI (reference sequence). Presence of unique molecular identifiers characterized the TCR beta cDNA libraries. MiXCR, applied by TCRdb to the PCR reads, yields one record per CDR3 protein. The sample holds 800,000 to 950,000 distinct CDR3 sequences, roughly half seen once. The data are from a study of post-analysis software for immune sequencing data. Whole-study results and caveats: Controls had lower frequencies than patients of 4 or 5 TRBV segments, which included TRBV5-6, TRBV5-1 and TRBV20-1.

The specimen was blood. This TCR was recovered from a girl aged 10 to 17 with multiple sclerosis. V is TRBV6-6 and J is TRBJ1-2; TRBD1 might be the D (6 bases). The CDR3 nucleotides are TGTGCCAGCAGTTCCTCTGACAGGCCGAGATATGGCTACACCTTC. This codes for CASSSSDRPRYGYTF.